This paragraph covers one TCR beta chain sequence. This sample is drawn from a study of blood T cells in healthy people across ages. The use of a sample-barcoded 5' primer and a J-beta primer mix characterized a second PCR of about 6 to 12 cycles. A tag from a template-switch adaptor with 12 random nucleotides marked each cDNA molecule. A single record per CDR3 protein comes from TCRdb applying MiXCR to the 5' RACE reads. Found here are 550,000 to 800,000 distinct CDR3 sequences, roughly 32% of them singletons; the top ten hold 15%. Extraction yielded at least 5 micrograms of total RNA per sample. The CDR3 covers 11 residues. Trimming pared 2 bases from V and 8 bases from J, leaving 4 bases between. Germline CDR1 reads SGHAT; CDR2 reads FQNNGV.

This clonotype was sampled from a woman older than 75 in good health. The chain employs TRBV11-2 and TRBJ2-1; D is undetermined. Sequences were obtained from blood. DNA for the CDR3: TGTGCCAGCAGCTTAATGGATGAGCAGTTCTTC. It codes for CASSLMDEQFF.